The 10 T cell receptor beta chains presented below share a single source sample, sequenced in a study of CD8 T cells in ankylosing spondylitis. Study-wide findings and caveats: A TCR beta motif of about 8 highly homologous variants seemed to mark ankylosing spondylitis blood.

Their recognized antigens are unknown. MiXCR, applied by TCRdb to the 5' RACE reads, yields one record per CDR3 protein. The sample has 750,000 to 850,000 distinct CDR3 sequences; roughly 12% are singletons. The sample comprised blood, either unsorted or a sorted T cell fraction (not recorded which). These receptors all come from a male donor with ankylosing spondylitis.

The sample holds a few counts of this clonotype. The rearrangement joins TRBV10-3 to TRBJ1-1, with 9 bases matching TRBD1. Germline values: CDR1 ENHRY, CDR2 SYGVKD. The CDR3 covers 14 residues. The V and J ends lost 6 bases and 3 bases, in that order; junction bases with no gene match: 5. CDR3 nucleotides: TGTGCCATCAGGACGACAGGGGGGGACACTGAAGCTTTCTTT. This encodes CAIRTTGGDTEAFF.

The V call is TRBV15, the J call TRBJ2-7; 7 bases line up with TRBD2. This CDR3 is built from 13 residues. Looked up from germline, CDR1 is LNHNV and CDR2 is YYDKDF (reference sequence). V shed 5 bases and J 2 bases; nucleotides not matched to a gene: 3. The CDR3: CATSRDYTYEQYF. The CDR3 region has the DNA TGTGCCACCAGCCGGGACTATACCTACGAGCAGTACTTC. Supplemented by reference TRBV15 and TRBJ2-7, the full variable domain reads DAMVIQNPRYQVTQFGKPVTLSCSQTLNHNVMYWYQQKSSQAPKLLFHYYDKDFNNEADTPDNFQSRRPNTSFCFLDIRSPGLGDTAMYLCATSRDYTYEQYFGPGTRLTVT.

J is TRBJ2-1 and V is TRBV20-1; 7 bases are shared with TRBD2. Germline CDR1 and CDR2: DFQATT and SNEGSKA (reference sequence). The CDR3 has 10 residues. The CDR3 here is CRGRGDEQFF. As DNA, the CDR3 is TGCAGGGGCCGGGGGGATGAGCAGTTCTTC.

The chain joins TRBV5-1 to TRBJ1-2; a possible D gene is TRBD1 (5 bases). Trimming removed 1 base from V and 4 bases from J, with 11 bases in between. Germline CDR1 and CDR2: SGHRS and YFSETQ. The CDR3 loop spans 14 amino acids. CDR3 protein: CASSLRGGIYGYTF. The DNA of the CDR3 is TGCGCCAGCAGCTTGAGGGGCGGAATCTATGGCTACACCTTC. The whole variable domain, remainder taken from reference TRBV5-1 and TRBJ1-2, is KAGVTQTPRYLIKTRGQQVTLSCSPISGHRSVSWYQQTPGQGLQFLFEYFSETQRNKGNFPGRFSGRQFSNSRSEMNVSTLELGDSALYLCASSLRGGIYGYTFGSGTRLTVV.

This chain uses TRBV5-1 with TRBJ2-3; 12 nucleotides agree with TRBD2. CDR3 size: 14 residues. The germline V gene has CDR1 SGHRS and CDR2 YFSETQ. Trimming at V came to 4 bases and at J to 7 bases, leaving 4 bases not matched to a gene. As DNA, the CDR3 is TGCGCCAGCAGCCCTAGCGGGGGGGCCTATACGCAGTATTTT. It encodes CASSPSGGAYTQYF.

V and J are TRBV6-2 or TRBV6-3 and TRBJ2-7; 9 bases align to TRBD1. CDR1 is MNHEY and CDR2 is SVGEGT in the germline V gene. The CDR3 contains 13 residues. The J segment lost 5 bases and the V segment lost 6 bases, leaving 5 bases of the junction unmatched. The CDR3 spells CASRWTGVDEQYF. The CDR3 coding sequence is TGTGCCAGCAGGTGGACAGGGGTGGACGAGCAGTACTTC.

V usage is TRBV20-1 and J usage is TRBJ2-1; D tentatively fits TRBD1 or TRBD2 (5 bases each). Germline CDR1 is DFQATT and CDR2 is SNEGSKA (reference sequence). Deletions cut 3 bases from V and 3 bases from J, with 18 bases between. This CDR3 is built from 16 residues. CDR3 sequence: CSASDGQGPLYNEQFF. CDR3 coding DNA: TGCAGTGCTAGTGATGGTCAGGGACCCCTCTACAATGAGCAGTTCTTC.

This rearrangement joins TRBV20-1 to TRBJ2-2, with D possibly being TRBD1 (6 bases). V dropped 2 bases and J dropped 4 bases, with 17 bases sitting between them. Germline V gives CDR1 DFQATT, CDR2 SNEGSKA (reference sequence). The CDR3 contains 16 residues. The CDR3 reads CSARPQGPTSTGELFF. The CDR3 DNA sequence: TGCAGTGCTAGACCCCAGGGGCCCACTTCCACCGGGGAGCTGTTTTTT.

This clonotype was detected only a few times. The chain carries TRBV20-1 and TRBJ2-3; D gene uncertain. Trimming left V 3 bases short and J 0 bases short, with 10 bases between. Germline V lookup: CDR1 DFQATT, CDR2 SNEGSKA (reference sequence). This CDR3 comprises 14 residues. The CDR3 region has the DNA TGCAGTGCTAGCCACGGAACTAGCACAGATACGCAGTATTTT. Translated: CSASHGTSTDTQYF.

CDR3 sequence reads: CASRTGTENSPLHF. The CDR3 DNA sequence: TGCGCCAGCAGGACCGGGACAGAGAATTCACCCCTCCACTTT. The V call is TRBV4-3, the J call TRBJ1-6, with 7 bases identical to TRBD1. The V segment lost 6 bases and the J segment 7 bases; nucleotides outside the gene matches: 6. In germline, CDR1 is LGHNA, CDR2 YSLEER. The CDR3 is 14 amino acids.